The 16 T cell receptor beta chains in this list originate from one sample, sequenced in a study of tumor-infiltrating lymphocytes in primary liver carcinoma. DNA and RNA were both co-extracted from about 19-30 mg of bulk tissue that had not been sorted. With a constant-region primer, TCR beta cDNA was made from 450 to 500 ng of total RNA. Modified slightly, ARM-PCR produced TCR beta libraries over three nested multiplex PCR rounds. Rounds one and two of PCR, each of roughly 11 cycles, were primed with TRBV1-TRBV30 forward primers and a C-beta reverse primer. In TCRdb, the multiplex PCR reads were re-called with MiXCR into one record per CDR3 protein. Of some 40,000 distinct CDR3 sequences listed, more than 60% are singletons. Sequenced input: tumor-adjacent normal liver tissue. The origin of the receptors is a man aged 35 to 55 with primary liver carcinoma and hepatitis B virus infection.

The chain carries TRBV4-1 and TRBJ2-1; possibly TRBD2 for D (6 bases). CDR1 is MGHRA, CDR2 YSYEKL, per germline. The length of the CDR3 is 12 residues. Trimming removed 11 bases at V and 6 bases at J, with 14 bases between. CDR3 sequence reads: CACARGANEQFF. CDR3 bases: TGCGCCTGCGCCCGCGGGGCCAATGAGCAGTTCTTC.

This clonotype has ten or more counts. The chain uses TRBV19 and TRBJ1-3; a weak D match, TRBD1 (5 bases). Per the germline V gene, CDR1 is LNHDA and CDR2 is SQIVND (reference sequence). V was pared by 6 bases and J by 0 bases, with 12 bases between. The CDR3 covers 15 residues. CDR3 nucleotides: TGTGCCAGTAGAGGGGCAGGCGACTCTGGAAACACCATATATTTT. It codes for CASRGAGDSGNTIYF.

This clonotype appeared a single time. A much bigger clone sits one base away, suggesting this may be a read error. The V call is TRBV2, the J call TRBJ1-1, with D uncertain. This CDR3 has 13 residues. The germline CDR1 and CDR2 sequences are SNHLY and FYNNEI. The CDR3, as DNA: TGTGCCAGCAGCAAGAACATGAACACTGATGCTTTCTTT. Protein product: CASSKNMNTDAFF.

Comments on this clonotype: Relative to the germline gene, one junction end is altered; a read error may explain this. The rearrangement uses TRBV28 and TRBJ2-1; 8 bases are a match to TRBD2. The CDR3 loop spans 16 amino acids. Germline CDR1 is MDHEN and CDR2 is SYDVKM. The chain's CDR3 is CASSRGTSGTHREQIF. The CDR3, as DNA: TGTGCCAGCAGTAGGGGGACTAGTGGGACCCACAGGGAGCAGATCTTC.

This chain connects TRBV6-2 or TRBV6-3 to TRBJ2-3, with 10 bases matching TRBD2. Germline V gene sequence: CDR1 MNHEY, CDR2 SVGEGT. This CDR3 is 15 amino acids long. The CDR3 reads CGIRASGSFTDTQYF. The CDR3 nucleotides are TGTGGCATTCGGGCTAGCGGGAGTTTTACGGATACGCAGTATTTT.

By proportion, this clonotype is medium-sized. The V call is TRBV4-2, the J call TRBJ2-7; D tentatively fits TRBD1 or TRBD2 (5 bases each). The germline gives CDR1 LGHNA, CDR2 YNFKEQ. V gave up 0 bases and J gave up 0 bases, with 9 bases separating them. There are 15 residues in the CDR3. The CDR3 region is CASSQEGDSSYEQYF. The CDR3 nucleotides are TGTGCCAGCAGCCAAGAGGGGGATAGCTCCTACGAGCAGTACTTC.

In the case of this clonotype: Its ends do not fully match the called genes, so a read error is possible. This chain links TRBV9 with TRBJ2-1, with 7 bases fitting TRBD2. The CDR3 totals 16 residues. Germline CDR1 reads SGDLS; CDR2 reads YYNGEE. The CDR3 spells CASSPWGSGIRNEQFF. The CDR3 nucleotides read TGTGCTAGCAGCCCATGGGGGAGCGGGATACGCAATGAGCAGTTCTTC.

Points on this clonotype: Sequence at one end of the junction differs from germline and may be a read error. CDR3 sequence (DNA): TGTGCCAGCAGCTTATCGGCAGAGTCTTCCCACGAGCGGTACTTC. It encodes CASSLSAESSHERYF. J is TRBJ2-7 and V is TRBV11-2; no definite D call. The length of the CDR3 is 15 residues. Germline lookup yields CDR1 SGHAT and CDR2 FQNNGV.

About this clonotype itself: One junction end does not reproduce the germline sequence, and a read error may be involved. The V call is TRBV4-3, the J call TRBJ2-3; 9 bases are shared with TRBD1. CDR3 length equals 15 residues. Germline V gene lookup returns CDR1 LGHNA and CDR2 YSLEER. CDR3 bases: TGCACCAGCAGCCGCCGACAGGGGGGAACAGATACGCAGTATTTT. Amino acids: CTSSRRQGGTDTQYF.

Concerning this clonotype itself: The conserved phenylalanine or tryptophan normally closing the CDR3 is absent here, so this likely arose from a read error. J is TRBJ2-1 and V is TRBV7-9; 8 positions agree with TRBD2. The germline V gene has CDR1 SEHNR and CDR2 FQNEAQ (reference sequence). Trimming cost V 1 base and J 7 bases; bases outside gene matches: 6. The CDR3 consists of 15 residues. CDR3: CASSLVAGWRNEQFI. CDR3 DNA sequence: TGTGCCAGCAGCTTAGTAGCGGGATGGCGTAATGAGCAGTTCATC.

A word on this clonotype: One end of the junction fails to match germline, which may point to a read error. This chain joins TRBV28 and TRBJ1-1, with D tentatively TRBD1 (6 bases). This CDR3 contains 15 residues. CDR1 is MDHEN and CDR2 is SYDVKM in the germline V gene. The CDR3 nucleotides are TGTGCCAGCAGTTTACTAATTGACAGGAACACTGTAGCTCTCTTT. It specifies CASSLLIDRNTVALF.

A note on this clonotype: At one end, the junction sequence differs from germline, possibly due to a read error. This sequence joins TRBV7-8 and TRBJ2-3; TRBD2 matches 11 bases. The CDR3 consists of 17 residues. Germline values: CDR1 SGHVS, CDR2 FQNEAQ. CDR3 amino acids: CASSPWGLAVLRDMQYF. The CDR3 DNA follows: TGTGCCAGCAGCCCGTGGGGACTAGCGGTCCTCCGAGATATGCAGTATTTT.

A note on this clonotype: The junction differs from germline at one of its ends, possibly a read error. V and J are TRBV28 and TRBJ1-5, with D perhaps matching TRBD1 (6 bases). The germline V gene encodes CDR1 MDHEN and CDR2 SYDVKM. CDR3 length: 14 amino acids. The DNA for the CDR3 is TGTGCCAGCAGGCTCACAGGGTTGACCCAGCCCAAGCATTTT. It is translated as CASRLTGLTQPKHF.

This clonotype has only one observation. A clone one base away is much larger, so this may be a read error. The missing conserved phenylalanine or tryptophan at the end of this CDR3 makes a read error likely. This sequence joins TRBV27 and TRBJ2-3; perhaps D is TRBD1 or TRBD2 (5 bases each). Trimming pared 2 bases from V and 2 bases from J, leaving 17 bases between. Germline V gives CDR1 MNHEY, CDR2 SMNVEV (reference sequence). CDR3 length equals 17 residues. This chain's CDR3 is CASSLDIPPGTTDTQYV. CDR3 bases: TGTGCCAGCAGTTTAGATATCCCCCCAGGGACCACAGATACGCAGTATGTT.

V and J are TRBV6-6 and TRBJ2-1, with D perhaps matching TRBD2 (5 bases). V shed 5 bases and J shed 0 bases, with 17 bases lying between them. Germline CDR1 is MNHNY and CDR2 is SVGAGI (reference sequence). The CDR3 extends over 17 amino acids. The CDR3 protein is CASSPWTHGVSYNEQFF. The CDR3 coding sequence is TGTGCCAGCAGTCCCTGGACTCACGGGGTCTCCTACAATGAGCAGTTCTTC.

On this clonotype: One end of the junction is discordant with germline, which a read error may explain. This chain joins TRBV5-1 and TRBJ1-2; TRBD1 matches at 9 bases. The V gene's germline CDR1 is SGHRS and CDR2 YFSETQ. There are 14 residues in the CDR3. The CDR3: CASSPWTGDDGHSF. In DNA form, the CDR3 reads TGCGCCAGCAGCCCTTGGACAGGGGACGATGGCCACTCCTTC. The whole variable domain, filled in from reference TRBV5-1 and TRBJ1-2, reads KAGVTQTPRYLIKTRGQQVTLSCSPISGHRSVSWYQQTPGQGLQFLFEYFSETQRNKGNFPGRFSGRQFSNSRSEMNVSTLELGDSALYLCASSPWTGDDGHSFGSGTRLTVV.